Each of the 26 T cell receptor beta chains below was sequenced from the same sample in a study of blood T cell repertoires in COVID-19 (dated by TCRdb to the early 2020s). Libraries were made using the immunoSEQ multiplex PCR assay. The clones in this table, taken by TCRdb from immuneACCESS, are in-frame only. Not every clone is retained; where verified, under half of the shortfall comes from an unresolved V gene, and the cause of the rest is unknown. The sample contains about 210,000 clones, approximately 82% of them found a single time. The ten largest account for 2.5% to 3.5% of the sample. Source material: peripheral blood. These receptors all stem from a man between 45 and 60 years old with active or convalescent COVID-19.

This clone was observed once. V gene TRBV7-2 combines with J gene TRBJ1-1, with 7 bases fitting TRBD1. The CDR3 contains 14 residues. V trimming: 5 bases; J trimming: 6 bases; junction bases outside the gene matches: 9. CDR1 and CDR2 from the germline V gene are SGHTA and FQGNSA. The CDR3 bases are TGTGCCAGCAGCGCTGACAGGGTGATGGCTGAAGCTTTCTTT. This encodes CASSADRVMAEAFF.

The CDR3 DNA follows: TGTGCCTGGAGTGTAGGGGGCGAGCAGTACTTC. Residues: CAWSVGGEQYF. V is TRBV30 and J is TRBJ2-7; a weak D match, TRBD1 (6 bases). Germline values: CDR1 GTSNPN, CDR2 SVGIG (reference sequence). Trimming removed 0 bases from V and 6 bases from J, with 6 bases in between. This CDR3 has 11 residues.

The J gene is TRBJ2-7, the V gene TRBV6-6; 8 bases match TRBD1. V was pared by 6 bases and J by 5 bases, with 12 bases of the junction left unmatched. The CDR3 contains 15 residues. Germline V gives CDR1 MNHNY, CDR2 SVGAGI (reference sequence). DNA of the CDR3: TGTGCCAGCAGCCCCCGAAGACAGGGGATTCACGAGCAGTACTTC. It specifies CASSPRRQGIHEQYF.

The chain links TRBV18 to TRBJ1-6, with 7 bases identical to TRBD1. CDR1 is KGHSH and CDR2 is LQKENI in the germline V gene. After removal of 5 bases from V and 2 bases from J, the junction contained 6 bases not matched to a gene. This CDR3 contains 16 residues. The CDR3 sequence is CASSAKTGTYNSPLHF. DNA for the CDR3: TGTGCCAGCTCAGCAAAGACAGGGACCTATAATTCACCCCTCCACTTT. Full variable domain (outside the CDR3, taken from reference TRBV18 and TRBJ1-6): NAGVMQNPRHLVRRRGQEARLRCSPMKGHSHVYWYRQLPEEGLKFMVYLQKENIIDESGMPKERFSAEFPKEGPSILRIQQVVRGDSAAYFCASSAKTGTYNSPLHFGNGTRLTVT.

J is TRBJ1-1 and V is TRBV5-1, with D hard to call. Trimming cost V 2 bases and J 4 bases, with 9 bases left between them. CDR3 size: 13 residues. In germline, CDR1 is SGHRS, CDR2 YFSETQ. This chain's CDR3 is CASSFSGSTEAFF. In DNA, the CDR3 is TGCGCCAGCAGCTTCAGCGGGAGCACTGAAGCTTTCTTT.

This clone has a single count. CDR3 sequence: CASSLRTPGEAFF. The DNA of the CDR3 is TGTGCCAGCAGCTTGAGGACACCGGGCGAAGCTTTCTTT. V and J are TRBV5-5 and TRBJ1-1; TRBD1 is a possible D gene (5 bases). CDR1 SGHKS and CDR2 YYEKEE come from the germline V gene (reference sequence). The V end was cut by 1 base, the J end by 8 bases, with 12 bases between. CDR3 length: 13 amino acids.

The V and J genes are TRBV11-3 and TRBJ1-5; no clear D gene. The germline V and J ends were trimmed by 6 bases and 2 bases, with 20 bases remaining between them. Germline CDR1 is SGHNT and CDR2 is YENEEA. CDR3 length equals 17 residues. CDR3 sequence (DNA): TGTGCCAGCAGTCTCGATGAGGACTCATTGCGCAATCAGCCCCAGCATTTT. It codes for CASSLDEDSLRNQPQHF.

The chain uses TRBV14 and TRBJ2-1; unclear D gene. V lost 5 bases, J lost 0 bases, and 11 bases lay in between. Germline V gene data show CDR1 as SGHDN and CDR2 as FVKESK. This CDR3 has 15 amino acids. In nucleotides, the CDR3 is TGTGCCAGCAGCTCACGACAAGGCTCCTACAATGAGCAGTTCTTC. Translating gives CASSSRQGSYNEQFF.

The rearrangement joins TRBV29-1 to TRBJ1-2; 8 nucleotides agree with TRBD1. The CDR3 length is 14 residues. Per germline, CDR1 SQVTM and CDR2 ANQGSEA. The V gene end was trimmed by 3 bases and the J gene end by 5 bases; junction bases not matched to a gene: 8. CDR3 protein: CSVESAGGRYGYTF. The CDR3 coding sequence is TGCAGCGTTGAGTCGGCAGGGGGCAGGTATGGCTACACCTTC.

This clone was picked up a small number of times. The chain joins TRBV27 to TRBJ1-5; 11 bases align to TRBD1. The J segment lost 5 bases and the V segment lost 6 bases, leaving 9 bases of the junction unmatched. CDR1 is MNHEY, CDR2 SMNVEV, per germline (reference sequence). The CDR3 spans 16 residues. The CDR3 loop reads CASSPTWTGGYQPQHF. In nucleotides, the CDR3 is TGTGCCAGCAGCCCTACATGGACAGGGGGCTATCAGCCCCAGCATTTT.

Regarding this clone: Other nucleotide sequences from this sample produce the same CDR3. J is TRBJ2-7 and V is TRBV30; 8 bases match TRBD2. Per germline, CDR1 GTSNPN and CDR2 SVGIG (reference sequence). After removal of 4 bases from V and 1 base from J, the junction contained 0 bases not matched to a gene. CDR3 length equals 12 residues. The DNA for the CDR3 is TGTGCCTGGACTAGCGGGTCCTACGAGCAGTACTTC. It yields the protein CAWTSGSYEQYF.

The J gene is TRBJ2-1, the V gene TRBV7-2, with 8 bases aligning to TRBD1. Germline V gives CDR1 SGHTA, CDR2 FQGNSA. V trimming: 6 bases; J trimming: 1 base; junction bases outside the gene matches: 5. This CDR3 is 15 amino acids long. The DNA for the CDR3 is TGTGCCAGCAGTTCCCAGGGGGCTTCCTACAATGAGCAGTTCTTC. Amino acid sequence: CASSSQGASYNEQFF.

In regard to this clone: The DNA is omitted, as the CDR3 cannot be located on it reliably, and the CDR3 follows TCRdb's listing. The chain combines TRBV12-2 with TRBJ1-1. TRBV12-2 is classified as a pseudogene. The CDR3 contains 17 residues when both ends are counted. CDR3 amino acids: CASRLVGEGTKNTEAFF.

The DNA of the CDR3 is TGTGCCAGCAGAGCGAGCATCCACGAGCAGTACTTC. Its translation: CASRASIHEQYF. The gene calls are TRBV6-5 and TRBJ2-7, with unresolved D. CDR3 length: 12 residues. With 6 bases removed from V and 5 bases from J, the gap between germline ends came to 11 bases. The germline V gene has CDR1 MNHEY and CDR2 SVGAGI.

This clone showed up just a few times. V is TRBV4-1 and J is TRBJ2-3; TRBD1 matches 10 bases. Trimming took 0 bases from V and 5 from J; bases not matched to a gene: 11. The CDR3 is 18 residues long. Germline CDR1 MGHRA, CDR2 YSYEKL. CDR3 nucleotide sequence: TGCGCCAGCAGCCAAGATGGGGGACAGGGGTTATCGGGAGATACGCAGTATTTT. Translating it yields CASSQDGGQGLSGDTQYF.

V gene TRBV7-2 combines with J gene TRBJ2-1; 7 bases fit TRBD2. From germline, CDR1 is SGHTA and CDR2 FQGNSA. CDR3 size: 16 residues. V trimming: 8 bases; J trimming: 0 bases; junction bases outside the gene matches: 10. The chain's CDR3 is CASAGRGRSSYNEQFF. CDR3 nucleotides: TGTGCCAGCGCAGGGCGGGGGAGAAGCTCCTACAATGAGCAGTTCTTC.

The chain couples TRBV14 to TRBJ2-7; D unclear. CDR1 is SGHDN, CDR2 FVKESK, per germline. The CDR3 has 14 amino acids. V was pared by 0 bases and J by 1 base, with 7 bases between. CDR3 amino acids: CASSQEVSSYEQYF. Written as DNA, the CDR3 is TGTGCCAGCAGCCAAGAAGTCAGTTCCTACGAGCAGTACTTC.

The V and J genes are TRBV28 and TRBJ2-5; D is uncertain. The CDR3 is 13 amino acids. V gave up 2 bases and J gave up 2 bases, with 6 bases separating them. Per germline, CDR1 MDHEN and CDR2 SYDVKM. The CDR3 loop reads CASSLKLQETQYF. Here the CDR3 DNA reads TGTGCCAGCAGTTTAAAGCTACAAGAGACCCAGTACTTC. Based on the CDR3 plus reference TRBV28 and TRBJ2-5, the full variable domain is DVKVTQSSRYLVKRTGEKVFLECVQDMDHENMFWYRQDPGLGLRLIYFSYDVKMKEKGDIPEGYSVSREKKERFSLILESASTNQTSMYLCASSLKLQETQYFGPGTRLLVL.

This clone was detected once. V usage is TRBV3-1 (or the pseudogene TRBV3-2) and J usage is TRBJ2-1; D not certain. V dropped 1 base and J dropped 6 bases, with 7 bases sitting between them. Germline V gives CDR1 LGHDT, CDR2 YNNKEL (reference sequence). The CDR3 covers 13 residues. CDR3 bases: TGTGCCAGCAGCCAAGGTCTGTTCAATGAGCAGTTCTTC. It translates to CASSQGLFNEQFF.

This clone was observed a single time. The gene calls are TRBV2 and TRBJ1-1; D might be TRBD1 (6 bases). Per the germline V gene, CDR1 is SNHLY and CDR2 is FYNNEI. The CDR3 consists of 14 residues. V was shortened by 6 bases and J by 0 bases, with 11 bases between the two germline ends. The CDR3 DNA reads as TGTGCCAGCAGCCTTGACAGGTTGAACACTGAAGCTTTCTTT. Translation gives CASSLDRLNTEAFF.

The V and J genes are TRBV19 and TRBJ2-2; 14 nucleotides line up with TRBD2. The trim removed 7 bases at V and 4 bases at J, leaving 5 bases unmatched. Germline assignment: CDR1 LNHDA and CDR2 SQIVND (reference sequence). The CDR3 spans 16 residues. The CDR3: CASNRLAGGLTGELFF. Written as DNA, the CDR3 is TGTGCCAGTAACCGACTAGCGGGGGGGCTCACCGGGGAGCTGTTTTTT.

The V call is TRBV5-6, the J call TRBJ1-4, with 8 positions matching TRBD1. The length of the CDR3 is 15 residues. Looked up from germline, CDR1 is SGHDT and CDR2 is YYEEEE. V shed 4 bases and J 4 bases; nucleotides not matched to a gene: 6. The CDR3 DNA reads TGTGCCAGCAGCCCGACAGGACAGGGTAATGAAAAACTGTTTTTT. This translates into CASSPTGQGNEKLFF.

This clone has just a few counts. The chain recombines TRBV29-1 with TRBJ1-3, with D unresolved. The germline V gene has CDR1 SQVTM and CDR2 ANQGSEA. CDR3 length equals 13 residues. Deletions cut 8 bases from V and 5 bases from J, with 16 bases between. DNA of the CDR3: TGCAGCCAACCGGGTCCCGAGAGAAACACCATATATTTT. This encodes CSQPGPERNTIYF.

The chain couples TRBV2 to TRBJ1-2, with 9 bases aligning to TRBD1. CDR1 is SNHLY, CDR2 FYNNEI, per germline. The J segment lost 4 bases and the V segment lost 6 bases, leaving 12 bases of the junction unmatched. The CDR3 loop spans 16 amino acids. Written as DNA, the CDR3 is TGTGCCAGCAGGCCGGGACAGGGCGACTCGTCCTATGGCTACACCTTC. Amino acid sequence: CASRPGQGDSSYGYTF.

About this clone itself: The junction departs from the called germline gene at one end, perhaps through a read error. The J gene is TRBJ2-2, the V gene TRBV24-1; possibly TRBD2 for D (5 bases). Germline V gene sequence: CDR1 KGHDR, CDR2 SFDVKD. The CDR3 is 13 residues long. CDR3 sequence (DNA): TGTGCCACCAGTTTGAGGAACGGACGGGGAGCTGTTTTT. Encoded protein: CATSLRNGRGAVF.

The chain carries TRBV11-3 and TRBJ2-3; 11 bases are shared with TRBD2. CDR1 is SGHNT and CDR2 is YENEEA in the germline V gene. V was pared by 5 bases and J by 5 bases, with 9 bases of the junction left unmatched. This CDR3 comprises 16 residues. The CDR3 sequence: CASSQTSGVGGDTQYF. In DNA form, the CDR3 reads TGTGCCAGCAGCCAGACTAGCGGGGTCGGGGGAGATACGCAGTATTTT.